These T cell receptor beta chains were read from a single sample in a study of OX40 agonist ivuxolimab in advanced cancers. Profiling relied on immunoSEQ multiplex PCR, and the TCRdb table lists in-frame clones only, not all of them. The data show some 86,000 clones, with 70% to 90% seen just once and about 4% held by the top ten. Sequencing was performed on CD4+ or CD8+ T cells sorted from blood, taken in a trial of the OX40 agonist ivuxolimab. These TCRs come from an adult with an advanced solid tumor such as melanoma, head and neck, liver or kidney cancer. Both conserved end residues are part of each CDR3. D genes are given only for firm matches. Clone size is shown for a subset of rows, as once, few, many or a class of expanded clone.

d_gene	v_gene	j_gene	abundance	CDR3aa	CDR3nt
-	TRBV18	TRBJ2-1	-	CASSGRRGTSTGEQFF	TGTGCCAGCTCAGGACGCAGGGGTACCTCTACAGGTGAGCAGTTCTTC
-	TRBV9	TRBJ1-2	once	CASSIHSGRANYGYTF	TGTGCCAGCAGCATCCATTCGGGGCGGGCTAACTATGGCTACACCTTC
-	TRBV6-6	TRBJ1-6	-	CATSDGSDSPLHF	TGTGCCACCTCGGACGGTTCTGATTCACCCCTCCACTTT
-	TRBV10-2	TRBJ1-5	once	CASSEPNQPQHF	TGCGCCAGCAGTGAGCCCAATCAGCCCCAGCATTTT
-	TRBV6-5	TRBJ2-5	-	CANTKEGGQEETQYF	TGTGCCAACACAAAGGAGGGGGGCCAAGAAGAGACCCAGTACTTC
-	TRBV19	TRBJ1-2	-	CASTPERSYGYTF	TGTGCCAGTACCCCTGAGAGGAGCTATGGCTACACCTTC
-	TRBV6-5	TRBJ2-1	-	CASSVAKSSYNEQFF	TGTGCCAGCTCGGTGGCTAAGAGCTCCTACAATGAGCAGTTCTTC
-	TRBV19	TRBJ1-5	-	CASSIEMGFEDQPQHF	TGTGCCAGTAGTATAGAGATGGGGTTTGAGGATCAGCCCCAGCATTTT
TRBD1	TRBV30	TRBJ1-4	-	CAWSRQGAQREEKLFF	TGTGCCTGGAGTAGGCAGGGGGCGCAGAGGGAGGAAAAACTGTTTTTT
TRBD2	TRBV12-5	TRBJ2-7	-	CASGLPTSGTSYEQYF	TGTGCTAGTGGCTTACCAACTAGCGGGACTTCCTACGAGCAGTACTTC
-	TRBV4-1	TRBJ2-7	once	CASAKGTPYEQYF	TGCGCCAGTGCCAAGGGGACACCCTACGAGCAGTACTTC
-	TRBV29-1	TRBJ2-5	-	CSVEYRRGIKETQYF	TGCAGCGTTGAATATCGCAGAGGGATTAAAGAGACCCAGTACTTC
TRBD2	TRBV4-1	TRBJ2-7	-	CASSQGSGTSFEQYF	TGCGCCAGCAGCCAGGGGTCGGGGACTAGCTTTGAGCAGTACTTC
TRBD1	TRBV7-2	TRBJ2-3	-	CASSENTGVPDTQYF	TGTGCCAGCAGCGAAAATACAGGGGTCCCAGATACGCAGTATTTT
-	TRBV10-3	TRBJ1-1	-	CAISQQGNTEAFF	TGTGCCATCAGTCAACAGGGGAACACTGAAGCTTTCTTT
TRBD1	TRBV4-3	TRBJ2-3	-	CASSQEGDSSRSMDF	TGCGCCAGCAGCCAAGAGGGGGACAGCTCACGCAGTATGGATTTT
TRBD2	TRBV9	TRBJ2-3	-	CASSVEDWGTSLTDTQYF	TGTGCCAGCAGCGTAGAGGATTGGGGGACTAGCCTGACAGATACGCAGTATTTT
-	TRBV7-2	TRBJ2-1	-	CASSSLGSEQFF	TGTGCCAGCAGCTCCCTAGGAAGTGAGCAGTTCTTC
-	TRBV28	TRBJ2-3	-	CASSFPGTRGDTQYF	TGTGCCAGCAGTTTCCCCGGGACCCGGGGGGATACGCAGTATTTT
-	TRBV11-2	TRBJ2-1	-	CASSLGLANEQFF	TGTGCCAGCAGCTTAGGGCTAGCCAATGAGCAGTTCTTC
-	TRBV5-1	TRBJ1-1	-	CASSLVGRSPAFF	TGCGCCAGCAGCTTGGTAGGCAGATCGCCAGCTTTCTTT
-	TRBV9	TRBJ2-1	-	CASSVGAGFSSYNEQFF	TGTGCCAGCAGCGTAGGAGCGGGTTTCAGCTCCTACAATGAGCAGTTCTTC
-	TRBV10-3	TRBJ2-7	-	CAINYRGASYEQYF	TGTGCCATCAATTATAGGGGGGCGAGTTACGAGCAGTACTTC
TRBD2	TRBV9	TRBJ2-1	once	CASSASSGLALVDEQFF	TGTGCCAGCAGCGCAAGCTCGGGACTAGCGCTAGTCGATGAGCAGTTCTTC
TRBD1	TRBV4-3	TRBJ1-1	-	CASSQMTGGTEAFF	TGCGCCAGCAGCCAAATGACAGGGGGTACTGAAGCTTTCTTT
-	TRBV15	TRBJ1-2	once	CATSRERGEQSDGYTF	TGTGCCACCAGCAGAGAAAGGGGGGAACAGTCTGATGGCTACACCTTC
-	TRBV27	TRBJ2-1	-	CASSFINEQFF	TGTGCCAGCAGTTTCATCAATGAGCAGTTCTTC
-	TRBV30	TRBJ2-2	-	CAWSVMGAGELFF	TGTGCCTGGAGTGTTATGGGGGCCGGGGAGCTGTTTTTT
TRBD1	TRBV28	TRBJ2-7	few	CASRPPAGTGRLYEQYF	TGTGCCAGCAGGCCCCCAGCCGGGACAGGGCGCCTCTACGAGCAGTACTTC
TRBD1	TRBV27	TRBJ2-7	-	CASSSVSGQGHREQYF	TGTGCCAGCAGTTCGGTCTCGGGACAGGGGCACAGAGAGCAGTACTTC
-	TRBV25-1	TRBJ2-7	-	CASSGWDSYEQYF	TGTGCCAGCAGTGGGTGGGACTCCTACGAGCAGTACTTC
-	TRBV28	TRBJ1-6	-	CASSLIGPVSNSPLHF	TGTGCCAGCAGTTTAATTGGTCCCGTCTCTAATTCACCCCTCCACTTT
TRBD2	TRBV30	TRBJ2-7	-	CAWSAKTSGPYEQYF	TGTGCCTGGAGTGCCAAGACTAGCGGTCCCTACGAGCAGTACTTC
TRBD2	TRBV6-5	TRBJ2-3	-	CASWEGRLALDTQYF	TGTGCCAGCTGGGAGGGGAGACTAGCGTTAGATACGCAGTATTTT
-	TRBV15	TRBJ2-7	-	CATSRGNEQYF	TGTGCCACCAGCAGAGGGAACGAGCAGTACTTC
-	TRBV6-1	TRBJ2-2	-	CASRAGGTGELFF	TGTGCCAGCAGGGCAGGGGGGACCGGGGAGCTGTTTTTT
-	TRBV7-2	TRBJ1-5	few	CASSSLNQPQHF	TGTGCCAGCAGCTCCCTCAATCAGCCCCAGCATTTT
-	TRBV5-1	TRBJ1-6	-	CASSLGSLYNSPLHF	TGCGCCAGCAGCTTGGGATCGCTATATAATTCACCCCTCCACTTT